Detailed here is one T cell receptor beta chain. Its target is not known. Losses at the gene ends were 0 bases for V and 6 bases for J; bases not matched to a gene: 3. Germline V gene data show CDR1 as GTSNPN and CDR2 as SVGIG (reference sequence). CDR3 size: 14 residues. This entry belongs to a study of cytomegalovirus exposure and HLA in healthy donors. General study points: There were under 200 TCR beta chains listed as cytomegalovirus-associated. Several of the most significant clusters appeared, in a later analysis, to be linked to common viral pathogens.

The study ran its PCR with 60 Vbeta and 13 Jbeta primers. Libraries were prepared by immunoSEQ multiplex PCR; TCRdb keeps only in-frame clonotypes and omits some of them. This table has over 150,000 clones, around 83% appearing once. The sample consisted of PBMCs. The source is a male donor in good health and CMV-seropositive. J is TRBJ2-5 and V is TRBV30, with 11 bases that match TRBD2. The CDR3 DNA sequence: TGTGCCTGGAGTGTACTAGCGGGGGTACAGACCCAGTACTTC. This translates into CAWSVLAGVQTQYF.